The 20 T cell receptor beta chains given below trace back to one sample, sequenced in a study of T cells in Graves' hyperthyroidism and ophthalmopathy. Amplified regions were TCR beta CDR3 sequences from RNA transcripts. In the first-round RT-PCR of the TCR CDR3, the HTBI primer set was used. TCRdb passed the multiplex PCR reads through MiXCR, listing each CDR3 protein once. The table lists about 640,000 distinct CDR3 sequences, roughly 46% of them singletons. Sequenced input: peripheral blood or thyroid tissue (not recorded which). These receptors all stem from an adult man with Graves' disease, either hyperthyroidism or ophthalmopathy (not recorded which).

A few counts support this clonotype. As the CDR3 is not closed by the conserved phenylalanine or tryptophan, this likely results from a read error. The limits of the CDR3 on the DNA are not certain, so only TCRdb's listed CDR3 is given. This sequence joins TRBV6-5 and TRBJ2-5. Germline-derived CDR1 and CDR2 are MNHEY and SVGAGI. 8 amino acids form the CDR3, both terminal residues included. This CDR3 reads CASSYSRP.

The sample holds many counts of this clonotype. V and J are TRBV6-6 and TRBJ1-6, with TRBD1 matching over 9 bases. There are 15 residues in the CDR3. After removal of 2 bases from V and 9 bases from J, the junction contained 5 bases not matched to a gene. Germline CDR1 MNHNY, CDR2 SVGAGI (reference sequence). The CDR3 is CASSYQTGGGSPLHF. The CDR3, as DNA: TGTGCCAGCAGTTACCAGACAGGGGGAGGTTCACCCCTCCACTTT.

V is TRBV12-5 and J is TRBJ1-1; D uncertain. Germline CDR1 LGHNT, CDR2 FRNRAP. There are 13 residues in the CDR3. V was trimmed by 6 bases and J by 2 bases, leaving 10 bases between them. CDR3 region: CASGAQENTEAFF. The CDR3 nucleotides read TGTGCTAGTGGAGCGCAGGAAAACACTGAAGCTTTCTTT.

CDR3 region: CSGSTGYSNQPQHF. Here the CDR3 DNA reads TGCAGTGGCTCGACAGGTTATAGCAATCAGCCCCAGCATTTT. The gene calls are TRBV20-1 and TRBJ1-5; D perhaps matches TRBD1 (6 bases). CDR1 is DFQATT and CDR2 is SNEGSKA in the germline V gene (reference sequence). The CDR3 is 14 residues long. V was clipped by 7 bases and J by 0 bases, with 13 bases between them.

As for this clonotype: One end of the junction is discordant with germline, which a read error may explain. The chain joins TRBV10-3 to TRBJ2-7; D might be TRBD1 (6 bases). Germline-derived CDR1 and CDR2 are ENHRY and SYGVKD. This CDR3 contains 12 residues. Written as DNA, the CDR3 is TGTGCCATCGCCAGGGGAACACGGGATTTTTCCTTC. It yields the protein CAIARGTRDFSF.

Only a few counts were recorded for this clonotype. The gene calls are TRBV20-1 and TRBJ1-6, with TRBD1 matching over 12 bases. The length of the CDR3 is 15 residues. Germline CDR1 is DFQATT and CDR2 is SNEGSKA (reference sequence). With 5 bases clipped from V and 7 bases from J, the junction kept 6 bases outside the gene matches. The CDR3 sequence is CSAGTGTGGNSPLHF. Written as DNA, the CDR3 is TGCAGTGCTGGTACCGGGACAGGGGGCAATTCACCCCTCCACTTT.

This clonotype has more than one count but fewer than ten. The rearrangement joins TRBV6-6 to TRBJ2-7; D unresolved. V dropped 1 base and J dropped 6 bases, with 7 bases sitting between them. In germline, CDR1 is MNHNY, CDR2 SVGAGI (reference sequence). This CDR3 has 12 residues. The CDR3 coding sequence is TGTGCCAGCAGTTACTTGATCGGCGAGCAGTACTTC. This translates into CASSYLIGEQYF.

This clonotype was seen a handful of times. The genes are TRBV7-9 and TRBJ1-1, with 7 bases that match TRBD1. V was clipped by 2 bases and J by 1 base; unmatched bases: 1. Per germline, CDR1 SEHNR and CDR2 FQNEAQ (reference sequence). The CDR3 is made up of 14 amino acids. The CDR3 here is CASSLTGENTEAFF. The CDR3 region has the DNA TGTGCCAGCAGCTTAACAGGGGAGAACACTGAAGCTTTCTTT. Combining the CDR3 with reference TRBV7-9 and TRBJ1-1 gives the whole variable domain DTGVSQNPRHKITKRGQNVTFRCDPISEHNRLYWYRQTLGQGPEFLTYFQNEAQLEKSRLLSDRFSAERPKGSFSTLEIQRTEQGDSAMYLCASSLTGENTEAFFGQGTRLTVV.

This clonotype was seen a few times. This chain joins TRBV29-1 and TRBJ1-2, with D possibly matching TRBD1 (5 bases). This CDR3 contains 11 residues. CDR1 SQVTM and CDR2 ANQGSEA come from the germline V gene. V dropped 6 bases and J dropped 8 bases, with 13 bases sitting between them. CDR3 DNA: TGCAGCGTGACCGGGGCGCGAGGCTACACCTTC. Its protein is CSVTGARGYTF.

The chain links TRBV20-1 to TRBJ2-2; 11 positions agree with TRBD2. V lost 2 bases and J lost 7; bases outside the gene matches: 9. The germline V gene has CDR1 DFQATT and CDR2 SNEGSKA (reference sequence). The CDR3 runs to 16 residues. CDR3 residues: CSARTSGGPRGGELFF. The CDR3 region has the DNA TGCAGTGCTAGAACTAGCGGGGGCCCGAGGGGCGGGGAGCTGTTTTTT.

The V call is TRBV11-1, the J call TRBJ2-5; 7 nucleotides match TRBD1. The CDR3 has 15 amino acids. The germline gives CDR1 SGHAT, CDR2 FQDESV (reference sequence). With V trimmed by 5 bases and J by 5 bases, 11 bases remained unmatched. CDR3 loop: CASSADSTGTETQYF. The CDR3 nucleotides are TGTGCCAGCAGCGCCGATTCGACAGGGACGGAGACCCAGTACTTC.

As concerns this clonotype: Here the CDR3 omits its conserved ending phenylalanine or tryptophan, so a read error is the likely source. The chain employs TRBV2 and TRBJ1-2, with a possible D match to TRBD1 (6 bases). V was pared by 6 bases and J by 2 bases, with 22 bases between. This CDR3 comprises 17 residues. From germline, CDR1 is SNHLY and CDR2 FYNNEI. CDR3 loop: CASSRSATGSSNYGYTL. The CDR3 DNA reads TGTGCCAGCAGCCGAAGTGCGACAGGCTCCTCGAACTATGGCTACACCCTC.

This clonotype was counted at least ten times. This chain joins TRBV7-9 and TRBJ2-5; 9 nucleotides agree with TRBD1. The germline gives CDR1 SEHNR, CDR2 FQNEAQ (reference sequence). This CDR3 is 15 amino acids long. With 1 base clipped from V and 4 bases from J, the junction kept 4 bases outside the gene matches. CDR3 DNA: TGTGCCAGCAGCTTAGGGACAGGGGTTGGAGAGACCCAGTACTTC. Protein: CASSLGTGVGETQYF.

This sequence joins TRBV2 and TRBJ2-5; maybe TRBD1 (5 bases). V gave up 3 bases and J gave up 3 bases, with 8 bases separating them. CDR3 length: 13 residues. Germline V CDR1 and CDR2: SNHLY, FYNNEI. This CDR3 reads CASSENRKETQYF. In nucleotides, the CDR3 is TGTGCCAGCAGTGAGAACAGGAAAGAGACCCAGTACTTC.

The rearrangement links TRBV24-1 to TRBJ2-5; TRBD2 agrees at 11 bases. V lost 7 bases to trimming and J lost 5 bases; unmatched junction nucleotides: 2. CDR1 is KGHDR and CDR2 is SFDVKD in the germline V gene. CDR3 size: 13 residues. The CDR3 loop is CATRLAGVETQYF. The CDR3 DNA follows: TGTGCCACCAGACTAGCGGGAGTGGAGACCCAGTACTTC.

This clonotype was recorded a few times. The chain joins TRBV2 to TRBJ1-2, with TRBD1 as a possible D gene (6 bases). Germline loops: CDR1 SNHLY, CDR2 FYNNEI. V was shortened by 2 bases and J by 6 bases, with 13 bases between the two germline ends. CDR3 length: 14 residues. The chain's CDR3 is CASSEIQGSHGYTF. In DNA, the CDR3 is TGTGCCAGCAGTGAAATCCAGGGGTCCCATGGCTACACCTTC.

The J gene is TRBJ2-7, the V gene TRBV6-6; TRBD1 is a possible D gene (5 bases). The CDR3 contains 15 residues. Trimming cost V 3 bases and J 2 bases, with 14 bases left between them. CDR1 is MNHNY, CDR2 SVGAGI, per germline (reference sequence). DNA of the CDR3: TGTGCCAGCAGTTATCGGGCAGGGCGAACCTACGAGCAGTACTTC. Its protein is CASSYRAGRTYEQYF.

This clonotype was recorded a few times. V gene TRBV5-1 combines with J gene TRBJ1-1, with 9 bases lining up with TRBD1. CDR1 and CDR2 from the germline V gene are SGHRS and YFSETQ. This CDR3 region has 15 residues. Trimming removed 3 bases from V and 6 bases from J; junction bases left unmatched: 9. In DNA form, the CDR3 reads TGCGCCAGCAGCTCCTTCGGACAGGGGACGGCTGAAGCTTTCTTT. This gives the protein CASSSFGQGTAEAFF.

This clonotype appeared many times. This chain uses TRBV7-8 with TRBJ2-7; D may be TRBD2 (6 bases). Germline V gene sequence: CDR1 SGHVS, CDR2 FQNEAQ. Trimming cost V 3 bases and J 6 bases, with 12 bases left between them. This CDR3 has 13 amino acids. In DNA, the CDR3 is TGTGCCAGCAGCTTCCGACTAGTATCCGAGCAGTACTTC. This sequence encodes CASSFRLVSEQYF.

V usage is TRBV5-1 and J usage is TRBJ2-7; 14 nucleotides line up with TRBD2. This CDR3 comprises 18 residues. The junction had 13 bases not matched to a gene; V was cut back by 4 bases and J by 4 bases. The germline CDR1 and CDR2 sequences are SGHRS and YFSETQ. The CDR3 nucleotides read TGCGCCAGCAGCATTTCGACTAGCGGGAGGGCAACTATATACGAGCAGTACTTC. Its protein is CASSISTSGRATIYEQYF.